Each of the 11 T cell receptor beta chains below was sequenced from the same sample in a study of regulatory T cells in long-lasting Graves disease. Indicated time point: newly diagnosed GD, antithyroid drugs for less than 3 months. The TCR library was prepared using RNA isolated from PBMCs. Building of the TCR beta libraries involved iRepertoire HTBI primers and Arm-PCR of CDR3 regions. TCRdb reprocessed the multiplex PCR reads with MiXCR, giving one entry per CDR3 protein. Of around 500,000 distinct CDR3 sequences in the sample, less than 15% were seen once. Another study also made use of these data, one on T cells in Graves' hyperthyroidism and ophthalmopathy.

The sample here was peripheral blood mononuclear cells (PBMCs), taken at new diagnosis, from a patient treated with antithyroid drugs. These receptor sequences come from a man in his thirties or forties with Graves disease.

CDR3 in amino acids: CASTGADNEQFF. The CDR3 nucleotides are TGTGCCAGCACCGGGGCAGACAATGAGCAGTTCTTC. V usage is TRBV9 and J usage is TRBJ2-1; D is tentatively TRBD1 or TRBD2 (5 bases each). The V gene's germline CDR1 is SGDLS and CDR2 YYNGEE. The V end was cut by 6 bases, the J end by 5 bases, with 9 bases between. The CDR3 is 12 amino acids.

This clonotype appeared many times. The gene calls are TRBV2 and TRBJ1-3; 9 bases map to TRBD1. CDR3 length equals 15 residues. CDR1 is SNHLY, CDR2 FYNNEI, per germline. With 6 bases clipped from V and 2 bases from J, the junction kept 5 bases outside the gene matches. The CDR3 region is CASSRQGGTGNTIYF. The CDR3 region has the DNA TGTGCCAGCAGCCGACAGGGGGGCACTGGAAACACCATATATTTT.

This clonotype showed up many times. V gene TRBV5-5 combines with J gene TRBJ1-4; D remains unclear. V dropped 0 bases and J dropped 8 bases, with 14 bases sitting between them. CDR1 is SGHKS and CDR2 is YYEKEE in the germline V gene (reference sequence). CDR3 length equals 15 residues. The CDR3, as DNA: TGTGCCAGCAGCTTGGGCACCCAAGGGTGGGAAAAACTGTTTTTT. The encoded protein is CASSLGTQGWEKLFF.

This clonotype occurred many times. Its ends do not fully match the called genes, so a read error is possible. V is TRBV30 and J is TRBJ2-2, with D unresolved. The CDR3 totals 12 residues. Germline CDR1 GTSNPN, CDR2 SVGIG (reference sequence). The CDR3 region has the DNA TGTGCCTGGAGTGTACGGACCGGGCAGCTGTTTTTT. Protein: CAWSVRTGQLFF.

This clonotype was counted only a few times. This chain uses TRBV20-1 with TRBJ2-3, with a possible D match to TRBD2 (6 bases). CDR3 length: 13 residues. CDR1 and CDR2 (germline): DFQATT, SNEGSKA (reference sequence). With 6 bases removed from V and 0 bases from J, the gap between germline ends came to 10 bases. CDR3 DNA sequence: TGCAGTGCGTGGCTAGCGAGCACAGATACGCAGTATTTT. This codes for CSAWLASTDTQYF.

This chain links TRBV15 with TRBJ1-5, with no clear D. The germline V gene has CDR1 LNHNV and CDR2 YYDKDF (reference sequence). V was clipped by 7 bases and J by 2 bases, with 6 bases between them. The CDR3 totals 12 residues. This CDR3 reads CATNTGNQPQHF. CDR3 nucleotides: TGTGCCACCAACACGGGCAATCAGCCCCAGCATTTT.

At least ten counts were recorded for this clonotype. The gene calls are TRBV7-2 and TRBJ2-1; no definite D call. The length of the CDR3 is 11 residues. V dropped 5 bases and J dropped 13 bases, with 12 bases sitting between them. Looked up from germline, CDR1 is SGHTA and CDR2 is FQGNSA. This chain's CDR3 is CASSMEADQFF. The CDR3 region has the DNA TGTGCCAGCAGCATGGAAGCAGACCAGTTCTTC.

This clonotype has at least ten counts. V is TRBV4-1 and J is TRBJ2-1; no clear D. The CDR3 extends over 12 amino acids. V lost 1 base to trimming and J lost 10 bases, with 8 bases between them. Germline CDR1 reads MGHRA; CDR2 reads YSYEKL. CDR3 residues: CASSQGALEQFF. CDR3 bases: TGCGCCAGCAGCCAAGGGGCTCTCGAGCAGTTCTTC.

The V gene is TRBV4-2, the J gene TRBJ1-2; 12 nucleotides line up with TRBD1. Germline lookup yields CDR1 LGHNA and CDR2 YNFKEQ. Trimming at V came to 1 base and at J to 8 bases, leaving 5 bases not matched to a gene. CDR3 length: 15 residues. CDR3 residues: CASSQGDRGRQGYTF. CDR3 DNA: TGTGCCAGCAGCCAAGGGGACAGGGGGCGCCAGGGCTACACCTTC.

This clonotype was recorded many times. The chain combines TRBV20-1 with TRBJ2-5; 8 bases match TRBD2. The germline V gene encodes CDR1 DFQATT and CDR2 SNEGSKA (reference sequence). V lost 2 bases to trimming and J lost 4 bases; unmatched junction nucleotides: 6. The CDR3 is 14 residues long. This CDR3 is CSARMSGRIETQYF. The CDR3 DNA sequence: TGCAGTGCTAGAATGAGCGGGAGAATAGAGACCCAGTACTTC.

The chain employs TRBV5-1 and TRBJ1-6; 9 nucleotides agree with TRBD1. The J segment lost 10 bases and the V segment lost 1 base, leaving 3 bases of the junction unmatched. CDR1 is SGHRS, CDR2 YFSETQ, per germline. There are 14 residues in the CDR3. Here the CDR3 DNA reads TGCGCCAGCAGCTTGACAGGGGGCGAATCACCCCTCCACTTT. Amino acids: CASSLTGGESPLHF. Drawing the rest from reference TRBV5-1 and TRBJ1-6, the complete variable domain is KAGVTQTPRYLIKTRGQQVTLSCSPISGHRSVSWYQQTPGQGLQFLFEYFSETQRNKGNFPGRFSGRQFSNSRSEMNVSTLELGDSALYLCASSLTGGESPLHFGNGTRLTVT.